These 19 T cell receptor beta chains were all obtained from the same sample, sequenced in a study of T cell responses to AZD1222 COVID-19 vaccine. Produced via immunoSEQ multiplex PCR; TCRdb's table is partial and in-frame only. The table records 140,000 to 150,000 clones, roughly 93% of them present only once. The sequenced sample was peripheral blood, obtained 28 days after the second AZD1222 dose. The source of these receptors is an adult who received the AZD1222 COVID-19 vaccine.

A single count supports this clone. The chain has TRBV30 and TRBJ1-1; 10 nucleotides match TRBD1. The V segment lost 7 bases and the J segment 0 bases; nucleotides outside the gene matches: 11. This CDR3 spans 16 amino acids. CDR1 and CDR2 from the germline V gene are GTSNPN and SVGIG (reference sequence). CDR3: CAYIPGQGIVNTEAFF. CDR3 nucleotides: TGTGCCTATATCCCGGGACAGGGGATCGTGAACACTGAAGCTTTCTTT. Complete variable domain (other parts from reference TRBV30 and TRBJ1-1): SQTIHQWPATLVQPVGSPLSLECTVEGTSNPNLYWYRQAAGRGLQLLFYSVGIGQISSEVPQNLSASRPQDRQFILSSKKLLLSDSGFYLCAYIPGQGIVNTEAFFGQGTRLTVV.

The chain has TRBV5-1 and TRBJ1-5; D remains ambiguous. Germline values: CDR1 SGHRS, CDR2 YFSETQ. Trimming stripped 2 bases from V and 0 bases from J, with 12 bases between. The CDR3 is 16 amino acids. The CDR3 spells CASSFSGSYSNQPQHF. The CDR3 bases are TGCGCCAGCAGCTTTTCAGGATCTTATAGCAATCAGCCCCAGCATTTT.

This clone was counted a few times. The chain recombines TRBV29-1 with TRBJ1-3; TRBD1 agrees at 7 bases. This CDR3 comprises 16 residues. Germline assignment: CDR1 SQVTM and CDR2 ANQGSEA. Unmatched junction bases numbered 13, after V lost 5 bases and J lost 3 bases. This chain's CDR3 is CSVPRSSGGNGNTIYF. In nucleotides, the CDR3 is TGCAGCGTTCCCAGAAGCTCAGGGGGGAATGGAAACACCATATATTTT.

This chain joins TRBV19 and TRBJ1-2; 8 positions agree with TRBD1. Germline loops: CDR1 LNHDA, CDR2 SQIVND (reference sequence). This CDR3 has 15 amino acids. After removal of 3 bases from V and 5 bases from J, the junction contained 8 bases not matched to a gene. The CDR3 DNA reads TGTGCCAGTAGTATGGGGAGCAGGGGGCATTATGGCTACACCTTC. This translates into CASSMGSRGHYGYTF.

This sequence joins TRBV7-3 and TRBJ1-4; no clear D. V gave up 5 bases and J gave up 10 bases, with 17 bases separating them. The CDR3 has 14 amino acids. Germline CDR1 SGHTA, CDR2 FQGTGA. CDR3 sequence reads: CASSPGSGRGKLFF. The DNA of the CDR3 is TGTGCCAGCAGCCCGGGGTCAGGTCGAGGAAAACTGTTTTTT.

The gene calls are TRBV7-2 and TRBJ2-7, with 12 bases that match TRBD2. The V and J ends lost 1 base and 2 bases, in that order; junction bases with no gene match: 6. This CDR3 has 17 residues. CDR1 is SGHTA and CDR2 is FQGNSA in the germline V gene. In nucleotides, the CDR3 is TGTGCCAGCAGCTTAGGGTCTAGCGGGGGGGCGGCCTACGAGCAGTACTTC. This sequence encodes CASSLGSSGGAAYEQYF. Complete variable domain (other parts from reference TRBV7-2 and TRBJ2-7): GAGVSQSPSNKVTEKGKDVELRCDPISGHTALYWYRQSLGQGLEFLIYFQGNSAPDKSGLPSDRFSAERTGGSVSTLTIQRTQQEDSAVYLCASSLGSSGGAAYEQYFGPGTRLTVT.

The rearrangement joins TRBV6-5 to TRBJ2-7; D possibly corresponds to TRBD2 (5 bases). The CDR3 has 12 amino acids. V was clipped by 7 bases and J by 3 bases, with 10 bases between them. Per germline, CDR1 MNHEY and CDR2 SVGAGI. The CDR3 reads CASNPGFYEQYF. The CDR3 nucleotides are TGTGCCAGCAACCCGGGGTTCTACGAGCAGTACTTC.

In regard to this clone: One junction end does not reproduce the germline sequence, and a read error may be involved. This rearrangement joins TRBV5-4 to TRBJ2-5; a possible D gene is TRBD1 (6 bases). CDR1 SGHNT and CDR2 YYREEE come from the germline V gene (reference sequence). The CDR3 consists of 14 residues. As DNA, the CDR3 is TGTGCCAGCAGCTTGTTCAGGGGTAAAGAGGCCCAGTACTTC. Its translation is CASSLFRGKEAQYF.

The rearrangement joins TRBV27 to TRBJ2-1; TRBD2 agrees at 12 bases. Losses at the gene ends were 6 bases for V and 8 bases for J; bases not matched to a gene: 2. The germline V gene has CDR1 MNHEY and CDR2 SMNVEV (reference sequence). This CDR3 comprises 13 residues. The CDR3 spells CASRTSGSYEQFF. CDR3 DNA: TGTGCCAGCAGGACTAGCGGGAGCTATGAGCAGTTCTTC.

The chain couples TRBV29-1 to TRBJ2-3; D might be TRBD2 (6 bases). The V and J ends lost 0 bases and 4 bases respectively, with 17 bases between them. The CDR3 length is 16 residues. The germline CDR1 and CDR2 sequences are SQVTM and ANQGSEA. This CDR3 reads CSVEDLVGGSADTQYF. CDR3 DNA: TGCAGCGTTGAAGATCTTGTAGGAGGGTCTGCAGATACGCAGTATTTT.

This rearrangement joins TRBV27 to TRBJ2-7, with D possibly TRBD1 on 6 matching bases. Trimming removed 1 base at V and 6 bases at J, with 10 bases between. CDR3 length: 13 amino acids. Germline V gene data show CDR1 as MNHEY and CDR2 as SMNVEV (reference sequence). CDR3 DNA: TGTGCCAGCAGTTTATATCGCAGGGGCGAGCAGTACTTC. Translation: CASSLYRRGEQYF.

The genes are TRBV4-2 and TRBJ2-2, with D possibly called TRBD1 or TRBD2 (5 bases each). Trimming cost V 4 bases and J 1 base, with 13 bases left between them. The CDR3 covers 16 residues. Germline assignment: CDR1 LGHNA and CDR2 YNFKEQ. DNA for the CDR3: TGTGCCAGCAGCCCCCTATGGGGGAGGAACACCGGGGAGCTGTTTTTT. It codes for CASSPLWGRNTGELFF.

The gene calls are TRBV27 and TRBJ2-1; D possibly corresponds to TRBD2 (5 bases). V was shortened by 1 base and J by 5 bases, with 9 bases between the two germline ends. Per the germline V gene, CDR1 is MNHEY and CDR2 is SMNVEV (reference sequence). The CDR3 has 14 residues. In nucleotides, the CDR3 is TGTGCCAGCAGTTTATTGCTAGCTAACAATGAGCAGTTCTTC. Translation gives CASSLLLANNEQFF.

The gene calls are TRBV15 and TRBJ1-5; TRBD1 aligns across 7 bases. There are 13 residues in the CDR3. Germline values: CDR1 LNHNV, CDR2 YYDKDF (reference sequence). Trimming took 9 bases from V and 4 from J; bases not matched to a gene: 6. CDR3 bases: TGTGCCACGTCTGGGACAGTAAATCAGCCCCAGCATTTT. Its translation is CATSGTVNQPQHF. The full variable domain, its missing parts supplied by reference TRBV15 and TRBJ1-5, is DAMVIQNPRYQVTQFGKPVTLSCSQTLNHNVMYWYQQKSSQAPKLLFHYYDKDFNNEADTPDNFQSRRPNTSFCFLDIRSPGLGDTAMYLCATSGTVNQPQHFGDGTRLSIL.

V is TRBV7-8 and J is TRBJ2-7; 10 bases are a match to TRBD2. The ends lost 1 base at V and 0 bases at J; junction bases unmatched: 6. This CDR3 is built from 17 residues. Germline loops: CDR1 SGHVS, CDR2 FQNEAQ. The CDR3, as DNA: TGTGCCAGCAGCTTAGGGGGACTAGCGCAGAGCTCCTACGAGCAGTACTTC. This gives the protein CASSLGGLAQSSYEQYF.

This clone was seen only once. The rearrangement links TRBV15 to TRBJ1-1; 8 nucleotides agree with TRBD1. The V and J ends lost 1 base and 6 bases, in that order; junction bases with no gene match: 7. The CDR3 contains 15 residues. Germline V gene sequence: CDR1 LNHNV, CDR2 YYDKDF (reference sequence). In nucleotides, the CDR3 is TGTGCCACCAGCAGAGCCAGGGGGCGCGGTTCTGAAGCTTTCTTT. Amino acids: CATSRARGRGSEAFF.

J is TRBJ2-5 and V is TRBV6-5; 11 bases map to TRBD2. V trimming: 11 bases; J trimming: 5 bases; junction bases outside the gene matches: 10. This CDR3 contains 14 residues. Germline values: CDR1 MNHEY, CDR2 SVGAGI. The CDR3 DNA reads TGTGCCTGTACTAGCGGGAGTTGGTTGGAGACCCAGTACTTC. This translates into CACTSGSWLETQYF.

This chain joins TRBV29-1 and TRBJ1-2; 10 nucleotides agree with TRBD1. V shed 6 bases and J 8 bases; nucleotides not matched to a gene: 3. This CDR3 spans 11 amino acids. Looked up from germline, CDR1 is SQVTM and CDR2 is ANQGSEA. The CDR3 DNA reads TGCAGCGTGGTGACAGGGGGCGGCTACACCTTC. It is translated as CSVVTGGGYTF.

V and J are TRBV5-1 and TRBJ2-1; D gene unclear. The CDR3 length is 13 residues. V gave up 0 bases and J gave up 5 bases, with 6 bases separating them. Germline CDR1 and CDR2: SGHRS and YFSETQ. CDR3 sequence reads: CASSLEVNNEQFF. CDR3 coding DNA: TGCGCCAGCAGCTTGGAAGTAAACAATGAGCAGTTCTTC.